The 24 T cell receptor beta chains listed next were all sequenced from one sample in a study of blood T cell repertoires in COVID-19. Libraries were prepared by immunoSEQ multiplex PCR; TCRdb keeps only in-frame clonotypes and omits some of them. The sample includes 130,000 to 150,000 clones, roughly four fifths of them seen just once. Sequencing was carried out using peripheral blood. These TCRs come from a woman of 80 years or more with acute or convalescent COVID-19.

V and J are TRBV11-2 and TRBJ2-1; D call uncertain. Germline loops: CDR1 SGHAT, CDR2 FQNNGV. V lost 1 base and J lost 0, with 4 bases in between. There are 14 residues in the CDR3. CDR3 DNA: TGTGCCAGCAGCTTAGGGAGCTCCTACAATGAGCAGTTCTTC. Its translation is CASSLGSSYNEQFF.

The rearrangement links TRBV3-1 (or the pseudogene TRBV3-2) to TRBJ1-1, with TRBD1 as a possible D gene (5 bases). The V and J ends lost 2 bases and 5 bases respectively, with 9 bases between them. Germline values: CDR1 LGHDT, CDR2 YNNKEL (reference sequence). This CDR3 spans 13 amino acids. The CDR3, as DNA: TGTGCCAGCAGCCAACCTAGGGGAACTGAAGCTTTCTTT. Translation: CASSQPRGTEAFF.

In DNA form, the CDR3 reads TGCAGCGCCCCCACTAGCGGGGGTTTGACAGATACGCAGTATTTT. As protein: CSAPTSGGLTDTQYF. The V call is TRBV29-1, the J call TRBJ2-3, with 11 positions matching TRBD2. J was trimmed by 3 bases and V by 7 bases; bases with no gene match: 9. The CDR3 is made up of 15 amino acids. Germline CDR1 and CDR2: SQVTM and ANQGSEA.

The CDR3, as DNA: TGTGCCAGCAGCCCGTTAAACGGAGGCGGGGAGCTGTTTTTT. Its protein product is CASSPLNGGGELFF. The V gene is TRBV7-2, the J gene TRBJ2-2; D might be TRBD2 (5 bases). The germline V and J ends were trimmed by 5 bases and 7 bases, with 14 bases remaining between them. The CDR3 has 14 residues. The germline CDR1 and CDR2 sequences are SGHTA and FQGNSA.

The CDR3 is CASSPEFLTAGNYGYTF. CDR3 coding DNA: TGTGCCAGCTCCCCGGAGTTTTTGACAGCTGGAAACTATGGCTACACCTTC. V gene TRBV18 combines with J gene TRBJ1-2, with D maybe TRBD1 (5 bases). In germline, CDR1 is KGHSH, CDR2 LQKENI. CDR3 size: 17 residues. The V end was cut by 6 bases, the J end by 2 bases, with 22 bases between.

The V gene is TRBV9, the J gene TRBJ1-3; no reliable D call. The CDR3 has 19 amino acids. Trimming left V 1 base short and J 0 bases short, with 20 bases between. The germline V gene has CDR1 SGDLS and CDR2 YYNGEE. The CDR3 DNA reads TGTGCCAGCAGCGTAAAACCCGCTGGCAGTCCGTTCTCTGGAAACACCATATATTTT. It translates to CASSVKPAGSPFSGNTIYF.

The gene calls are TRBV3-1 (or the pseudogene TRBV3-2) and TRBJ2-2; 9 positions agree with TRBD1. CDR3 size: 17 residues. Trimming removed 1 base from V and 5 bases from J; junction bases left unmatched: 8. CDR1 is LGHDT and CDR2 is YNNKEL in the germline V gene (reference sequence). CDR3 amino acids: CASSQAWDRERTGELFF. The CDR3 DNA is TGTGCCAGCAGCCAAGCTTGGGACAGGGAGAGGACCGGGGAGCTGTTTTTT.

This clone was detected a few times. This rearrangement joins TRBV19 to TRBJ1-2, with D hard to call. CDR1 and CDR2 from the germline V gene are LNHDA and SQIVND (reference sequence). Deletions cut 5 bases from V and 7 bases from J, with 8 bases between. This CDR3 has 11 amino acids. CDR3 DNA sequence: TGTGCCAGTAGTCTCTATACTGGCTACACCTTC. Translating gives CASSLYTGYTF.

The V and J genes are TRBV6-5 and TRBJ1-1; weak D call: TRBD1 (6 bases). The length of the CDR3 is 12 residues. The V and J ends lost 6 bases and 11 bases respectively, with 16 bases between them. Germline V gene sequence: CDR1 MNHEY, CDR2 SVGAGI. The CDR3 here is CASRNTRQAAFF. The DNA for the CDR3 is TGTGCCAGCAGGAACACTCGACAGGCGGCTTTCTTT.

This clone was detected a few times. The sample holds other DNA sequences that translate to the same CDR3. The gene calls are TRBV7-9 and TRBJ1-2, with 9 bases identical to TRBD1. Germline V gene data show CDR1 as SEHNR and CDR2 as FQNEAQ (reference sequence). V trimming: 3 bases; J trimming: 8 bases; junction bases outside the gene matches: 1. The CDR3 covers 12 residues. CDR3 nucleotides: TGTGCCAGCAGCTTGGGACAGGGCGGCTACACCTTC. As protein: CASSLGQGGYTF.

The chain links TRBV19 to TRBJ2-7; 9 bases map to TRBD2. With 1 base clipped from V and 0 bases from J, the junction kept 4 bases outside the gene matches. Germline CDR1 and CDR2: LNHDA and SQIVND (reference sequence). The CDR3 has 16 residues. CDR3 sequence: CASSIGSGGSSYEQYF. CDR3 DNA sequence: TGTGCCAGTAGTATAGGCAGCGGGGGGTCCTCCTACGAGCAGTACTTC.

The chain is built from TRBV5-1 and TRBJ2-3, with TRBD1 identical over 7 bases. With V trimmed by 0 bases and J by 2 bases, 3 bases remained unmatched. Germline V lookup: CDR1 SGHRS, CDR2 YFSETQ. This CDR3 spans 15 amino acids. CDR3 DNA sequence: TGCGCCAGCAGCTTGGTAGGACAGGCCACAGATACGCAGTATTTT. As protein: CASSLVGQATDTQYF. The full variable domain, its missing parts supplied by reference TRBV5-1 and TRBJ2-3, is KAGVTQTPRYLIKTRGQQVTLSCSPISGHRSVSWYQQTPGQGLQFLFEYFSETQRNKGNFPGRFSGRQFSNSRSEMNVSTLELGDSALYLCASSLVGQATDTQYFGPGTRLTVL.

The chain combines TRBV11-2 with TRBJ1-2, with D unresolved. The germline V gene has CDR1 SGHAT and CDR2 FQNNGV. Trimming shortened V by 2 bases and J by 7 bases, and 26 bases separated the two germline ends. The CDR3 totals 18 residues. CDR3 nucleotides: TGTGCCAGCAGCTTATGGCCCCCTGAGGCCCTAGAGGTGTTTGGCTACACCTTC. Its translation is CASSLWPPEALEVFGYTF.

This sequence joins TRBV6-5 and TRBJ1-4, with TRBD1 matching over 7 bases. CDR3 length: 14 amino acids. V lost 6 bases and J lost 8; bases outside the gene matches: 9. CDR1 MNHEY and CDR2 SVGAGI come from the germline V gene. Written as DNA, the CDR3 is TGTGCCAGCAGGGTGACAGGGAAAGGGGAAAAACTGTTTTTT. Its protein is CASRVTGKGEKLFF.

The chain is built from TRBV4-1 and TRBJ1-2, with 9 positions matching TRBD1. The CDR3 is 18 residues long. Trimming cost V 3 bases and J 4 bases; bases outside gene matches: 15. Germline-derived CDR1 and CDR2 are MGHRA and YSYEKL. CDR3 region: CASSQPLQGARKGYGYTF. The CDR3, as DNA: TGCGCCAGCAGCCAGCCTCTACAGGGGGCGAGGAAAGGCTATGGCTACACCTTC.

The chain joins TRBV29-1 to TRBJ2-1; 11 bases are shared with TRBD1. The germline V gene encodes CDR1 SQVTM and CDR2 ANQGSEA. V trimming: 7 bases; J trimming: 7 bases; junction bases outside the gene matches: 3. This CDR3 is built from 12 residues. The CDR3 bases are TGCAGCGCGGACAGGGGGCGGAATGAGCAGTTCTTC. Amino acids: CSADRGRNEQFF.

This chain joins TRBV19 and TRBJ1-6; D uncertain. The V gene's germline CDR1 is LNHDA and CDR2 SQIVND (reference sequence). Trimming took off 6 bases at V and 6 bases at J, with 21 bases between the two ends. This CDR3 comprises 17 residues. The CDR3 nucleotides read TGTGCCAGTAGCGCCGCGGGTCGGTCCGGTTTTAATTCACCCCTCCACTTT. This codes for CASSAAGRSGFNSPLHF.

The genes are TRBV7-2 and TRBJ2-5; D is possibly TRBD2 (6 bases). Trimming pared 1 base from V and 9 bases from J, leaving 21 bases between. The length of the CDR3 is 16 residues. Per germline, CDR1 SGHTA and CDR2 FQGNSA. CDR3 residues: CASSLGGSGGIGSQYF. DNA of the CDR3: TGTGCCAGCAGCTTAGGGGGTAGCGGCGGTATCGGGTCCCAGTACTTC.

The chain joins TRBV19 to TRBJ2-7; 9 nucleotides align to TRBD1. The J segment lost 3 bases and the V segment lost 3 bases, leaving 9 bases of the junction unmatched. CDR1 and CDR2 from the germline V gene are LNHDA and SQIVND (reference sequence). There are 16 residues in the CDR3. The CDR3 nucleotides are TGTGCCAGTAGTATCAATACCGGGACAGGGTACTACGAGCAGTACTTC. It encodes CASSINTGTGYYEQYF. Combining the CDR3 with reference TRBV19 and TRBJ2-7 gives the whole variable domain DGGITQSPKYLFRKEGQNVTLSCEQNLNHDAMYWYRQDPGQGLRLIYYSQIVNDFQKGDIAEGYSVSREKKESFPLTVTSAQKNPTAFYLCASSINTGTGYYEQYFGPGTRLTVT.

The J gene is TRBJ1-1, the V gene TRBV5-8, with 8 bases matching TRBD1. Germline assignment: CDR1 SGHTS and CDR2 YDEGEE. V shed 4 bases, J shed 1 base, and the junction held 9 bases outside the gene matches. There are 16 residues in the CDR3. This CDR3 reads CASSQRTGLRNTEAFF. DNA for the CDR3: TGTGCCAGCAGCCAAAGGACAGGGTTAAGGAACACTGAAGCTTTCTTT.

This chain connects TRBV7-9 to TRBJ1-4, with a weak D call TRBD1 (6 bases). The CDR3 extends over 14 amino acids. Germline CDR1 SEHNR, CDR2 FQNEAQ (reference sequence). CDR3: CAHGHSSQGEKLFF. For the CDR3, the DNA is TGTGCTCACGGCCACTCGAGCCAGGGGGAAAAACTGTTTTTT.

The chain recombines TRBV19 with TRBJ1-5, with a tentative D call TRBD1 (6 bases). Deletions cut 3 bases from V and 0 bases from J, with 9 bases between. The germline V gene encodes CDR1 LNHDA and CDR2 SQIVND (reference sequence). The CDR3 runs to 15 residues. CDR3 in amino acids: CASSMGAYSNQPQHF. CDR3 bases: TGTGCCAGTAGTATGGGGGCATATAGCAATCAGCCCCAGCATTTT.

Worth noting for this clone: The junction shows a germline mismatch at one end, possibly a read error. CDR3 sequence reads: CSARTGGDGDTIYF. As DNA, the CDR3 is TGCAGCGCCCGAACAGGGGGCGATGGAGACACCATATATTTT. The V call is TRBV29-1, the J call TRBJ1-3; 9 bases are shared with TRBD1. Per the germline V gene, CDR1 is SQVTM and CDR2 is ANQGSEA. The CDR3 is 14 amino acids.

The chain couples TRBV7-2 to TRBJ2-3; the D is unclear. V was clipped by 7 bases and J by 9 bases, with 11 bases between them. The CDR3 extends over 11 amino acids. Germline V gene data show CDR1 as SGHTA and CDR2 as FQGNSA. CDR3 DNA: TGTGCCAGCACCTTCGGCGGAACGCAGTATTTT. Translating gives CASTFGGTQYF.